The rows below give T cell receptor beta chains drawn from one sample of a study of identical twins. TCRdb reanalysed the 5' RACE reads using MiXCR and keeps one entry per CDR3 protein. The data contain about 530,000 distinct CDR3 sequences, around 15% of them seen just once; the ten biggest clones take up roughly 0.4%. The sample was also reused in another study, on yellow fever vaccine responses in identical twins.

Sequenced: CD4+ T cells sorted from blood. Receptors were obtained from a woman aged 18-30 years in good health. Each CDR3 is given with its conserved first and last residue. A D gene is named only where the DNA matches it firmly. Clone sizes are given selectively: once, few, many, or a class where the clone is expanded.

v_call: TRBV7-9; d_call: TRBD1; j_call: TRBJ1-6; clone_size: few; cdr3_length: 15; cdr3_aa: CASSLDLGQGAPLHF
v_call: TRBV5-1; d_call: TRBD2; j_call: TRBJ2-1; clone_size: .; cdr3_length: 15; cdr3_aa: CASSWTSVAYNEQFF
v_call: TRBV29-1; d_call: TRBD1; j_call: TRBJ1-1; clone_size: many; cdr3_length: 19; cdr3_aa: CSVETGWSRDRGRSTEAFF
v_call: TRBV6-1; d_call: TRBD1; j_call: TRBJ1-2; clone_size: few; cdr3_length: 14; cdr3_aa: CASKRQGGNYGYTF
v_call: TRBV19; d_call: .; j_call: TRBJ2-6; clone_size: few; cdr3_length: 15; cdr3_aa: CASRDGSSGANVLTF
v_call: TRBV18; d_call: TRBD1; j_call: TRBJ2-7; clone_size: few; cdr3_length: 13; cdr3_aa: CASSRTGGDEQYF
v_call: TRBV25-1; d_call: .; j_call: TRBJ2-1; clone_size: .; cdr3_length: 15; cdr3_aa: CASSSGQTLGNEQFF
v_call: TRBV24-1; d_call: TRBD2; j_call: TRBJ2-2; clone_size: .; cdr3_length: 17; cdr3_aa: CATSGTGTSINTGELFF
v_call: TRBV5-1; d_call: .; j_call: TRBJ2-3; clone_size: many; cdr3_length: 16; cdr3_aa: CASSLSGTGFADTQYF
v_call: TRBV20-1; d_call: .; j_call: TRBJ2-2; clone_size: few; cdr3_length: 16; cdr3_aa: CSAHEPRGTASGELFF
v_call: TRBV4-1; d_call: .; j_call: TRBJ2-7; clone_size: .; cdr3_length: 17; cdr3_aa: CASSQIAGARDSSEQYF
v_call: TRBV20-1; d_call: TRBD1; j_call: TRBJ2-3; clone_size: .; cdr3_length: 15; cdr3_aa: CSARDSAGVSDTQYF
v_call: TRBV12-3/TRBV12-4; d_call: .; j_call: TRBJ2-2; clone_size: few; cdr3_length: 14; cdr3_aa: CASREGSQAGELFF
v_call: TRBV5-1; d_call: .; j_call: TRBJ2-3; clone_size: many; cdr3_length: 15; cdr3_aa: CASSLLMRNTDTQYF
v_call: TRBV12-3/TRBV12-4; d_call: .; j_call: TRBJ2-7; clone_size: .; cdr3_length: 15; cdr3_aa: CASSFGGAGTYEQYF
v_call: TRBV5-1; d_call: TRBD2; j_call: TRBJ2-1; clone_size: few; cdr3_length: 15; cdr3_aa: CASRHGTSVIIEQFF
v_call: TRBV3-1; d_call: TRBD1; j_call: TRBJ1-6; clone_size: .; cdr3_length: 15; cdr3_aa: CASSPGQSSDSPLHF
v_call: TRBV29-1; d_call: TRBD2; j_call: TRBJ2-3; clone_size: .; cdr3_length: 16; cdr3_aa: CSVEGGTSGVPDTQYF
v_call: TRBV6-2/TRBV6-3; d_call: TRBD1; j_call: TRBJ1-5; clone_size: few; cdr3_length: 16; cdr3_aa: CASSYTRDSPHQPQHF
v_call: TRBV27; d_call: TRBD2; j_call: TRBJ2-1; clone_size: many; cdr3_length: 17; cdr3_aa: CASSLKWSGTSGNEQFF
v_call: TRBV12-3/TRBV12-4; d_call: TRBD2; j_call: TRBJ2-2; clone_size: .; cdr3_length: 15; cdr3_aa: CASSLEPGGPRELFF
v_call: TRBV12-3/TRBV12-4; d_call: TRBD2; j_call: TRBJ2-3; clone_size: .; cdr3_length: 15; cdr3_aa: CASSLGLANTDTQYF
v_call: TRBV2; d_call: .; j_call: TRBJ1-3; clone_size: few; cdr3_length: 13; cdr3_aa: CASRGTSGNTIYF
v_call: TRBV7-2; d_call: .; j_call: TRBJ2-7; clone_size: many; cdr3_length: 14; cdr3_aa: CASSLVGTYYEQYF
v_call: TRBV3-1; d_call: TRBD1; j_call: TRBJ2-2; clone_size: .; cdr3_length: 15; cdr3_aa: CASSQGTGDTGELFF
v_call: TRBV6-1; d_call: .; j_call: TRBJ2-7; clone_size: few; cdr3_length: 15; cdr3_aa: CASSRSRQATYEQYF
v_call: TRBV20-1; d_call: TRBD2; j_call: TRBJ2-1; clone_size: .; cdr3_length: 15; cdr3_aa: CSARGLAGGRNEQFF
v_call: TRBV24-1; d_call: TRBD2; j_call: TRBJ2-1; clone_size: few; cdr3_length: 18; cdr3_aa: CATSDRPWVAGVWNEQFF
v_call: TRBV2; d_call: .; j_call: TRBJ2-4; clone_size: few; cdr3_length: 12; cdr3_aa: CASSEAKNIQYF
v_call: TRBV5-1; d_call: .; j_call: TRBJ2-3; clone_size: .; cdr3_length: 14; cdr3_aa: CASTKIGGGDTQYF
v_call: TRBV5-1; d_call: .; j_call: TRBJ2-3; clone_size: few; cdr3_length: 16; cdr3_aa: CASSLARGASTDTQYF
v_call: TRBV20-1; d_call: .; j_call: TRBJ2-7; clone_size: .; cdr3_length: 13; cdr3_aa: CSARGSAVGEQYF